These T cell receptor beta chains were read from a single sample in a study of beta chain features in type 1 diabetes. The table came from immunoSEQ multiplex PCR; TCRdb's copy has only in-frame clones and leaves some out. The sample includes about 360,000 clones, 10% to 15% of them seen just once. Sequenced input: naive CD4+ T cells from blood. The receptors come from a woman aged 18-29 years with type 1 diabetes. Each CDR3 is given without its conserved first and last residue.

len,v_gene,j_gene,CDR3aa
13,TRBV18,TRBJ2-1,ASPRPGSSHNEQF
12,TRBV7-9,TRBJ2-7,ASSLNVGSYEQY
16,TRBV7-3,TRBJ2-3,ASSPGGWGGRGKDTQY
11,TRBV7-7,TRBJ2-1,ASSLDSGNEQF
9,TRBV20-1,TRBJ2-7,SAPSRYEQY
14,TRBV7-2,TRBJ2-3,ASSLWLAGHTDTQY
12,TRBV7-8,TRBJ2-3,ASSLTGGPDTQY
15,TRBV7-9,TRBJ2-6,ASKLGTGENGANVLT
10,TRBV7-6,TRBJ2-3,ASSSSTDTQY
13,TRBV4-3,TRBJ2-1,ASSQVTGGFVEQF
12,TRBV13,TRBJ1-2,ASSLGGVNYGYT
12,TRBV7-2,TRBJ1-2,ASRAGGTDYGYT
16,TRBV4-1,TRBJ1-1,ASSQGVGTGRMNTEAF
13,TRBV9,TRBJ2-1,ASSVGSGANHEQF
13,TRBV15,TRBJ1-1,ATSRVAGMNTEAF
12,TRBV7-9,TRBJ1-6,ASSLQGAGSPLH
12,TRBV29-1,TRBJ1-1,SVVSNLMNTEAF
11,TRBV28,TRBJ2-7,ASSLQGPYEQY
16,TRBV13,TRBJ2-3,ASSPQTLAGGPHDTQY
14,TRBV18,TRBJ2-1,ASSQRRTGQGNEQF
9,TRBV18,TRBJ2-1,ASSPGGEQF
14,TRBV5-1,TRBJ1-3,ASSLVGAKTGNTIY
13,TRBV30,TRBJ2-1,AWSAASGSFNEQF
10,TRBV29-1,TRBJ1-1,SVVGENTEAF
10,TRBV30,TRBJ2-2,AWTLAPGELF
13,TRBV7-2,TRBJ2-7,ASSRSAGTAYEQY
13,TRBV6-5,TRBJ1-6,ASSYRDRGNSPLH
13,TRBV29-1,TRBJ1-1,SVHAPGTANTEAF
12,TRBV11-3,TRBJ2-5,ASSVGLVVETQY
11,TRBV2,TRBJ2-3,ASIRGTLDTQY
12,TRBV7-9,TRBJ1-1,ASSFGGSGTEAF
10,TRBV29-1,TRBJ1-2,SVSFLSRDYT
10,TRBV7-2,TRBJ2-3,ASSARVHTQY
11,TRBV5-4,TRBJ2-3,ASSLDIRDTQY
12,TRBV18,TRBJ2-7,ASSPAVGAHEQY
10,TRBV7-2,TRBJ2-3,ATGLFTDTQY
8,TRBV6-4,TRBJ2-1,AQHGDEQF
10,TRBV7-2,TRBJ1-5,ASSPGNQPQH
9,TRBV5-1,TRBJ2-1,ASRGGGEQF
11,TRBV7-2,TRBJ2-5,AGGRGDQETQY
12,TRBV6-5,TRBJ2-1,ASTRTSGVNEQF
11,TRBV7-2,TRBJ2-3,ASSLGRIDTQY
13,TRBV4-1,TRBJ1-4,ASSQSRGAREKLF
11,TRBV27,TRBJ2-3,ASSQGQGDTQY
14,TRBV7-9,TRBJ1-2,ASSLVYTAFSYGYT
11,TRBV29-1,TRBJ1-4,SVAGQVDEKLF
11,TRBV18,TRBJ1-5,ASSPGRDQPQH
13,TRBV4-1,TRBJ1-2,ASSPQQANNYGYT
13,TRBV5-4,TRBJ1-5,ASSQEFAPGQPQH
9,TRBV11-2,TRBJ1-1,ASSHRTEAF
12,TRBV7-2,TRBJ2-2,ASSSRDSPGELF
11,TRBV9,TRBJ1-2,ASSVVAGDGYT
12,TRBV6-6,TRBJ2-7,ASGEDSFIYEQY
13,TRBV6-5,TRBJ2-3,ASSRSGISTDTQY
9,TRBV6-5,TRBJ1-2,ASSSGSGYT
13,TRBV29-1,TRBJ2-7,SVDKDDRGVHEQY
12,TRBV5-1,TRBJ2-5,ASSPMTGRETQY
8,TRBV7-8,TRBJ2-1,ASSHNEQF
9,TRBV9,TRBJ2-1,ASSGAGEQF